The 5 T cell receptor beta chains in this list originate from one sample, sequenced in a study of cytomegalovirus exposure and HLA in healthy donors. A multiplex PCR was run with 60 Vbeta primers and 13 Jbeta primers. TCRdb's copy holds only in-frame clones and misses some; the assay was immunoSEQ multiplex PCR. The sample records around 150,000 clones, roughly 80% being singletons. Sequenced sample: PBMCs. Every receptor here comes from a man aged 35 to 55 in good health and CMV-seronegative.

J is TRBJ1-1 and V is TRBV5-4; no reliable D call. V was pared by 0 bases and J by 0 bases, with 6 bases between. CDR1 and CDR2 from the germline V gene are SGHNT and YYREEE (reference sequence). The CDR3 runs to 14 residues. CDR3 bases: TGTGCCAGCAGCTTGGGACAAATGAACACTGAAGCTTTCTTT. It is translated as CASSLGQMNTEAFF.

This chain links TRBV11-2 with TRBJ2-3; 7 bases align to TRBD1. The length of the CDR3 is 16 residues. The V and J ends lost 1 base and 1 base, in that order; junction bases with no gene match: 5. CDR1 is SGHAT, CDR2 FQNNGV, per germline. Here the CDR3 reads CASSLVHRGGTDTQYF. DNA for the CDR3: TGTGCCAGCAGCTTAGTGCACAGGGGCGGCACAGATACGCAGTATTTT.

The chain couples TRBV25-1 to TRBJ1-2; 9 positions match TRBD1. This CDR3 has 12 amino acids. Germline values: CDR1 MGHDK, CDR2 SYGVNS. The junction had 4 bases not matched to a gene; V was cut back by 6 bases and J by 8 bases. The CDR3 DNA reads TGTGCCAGCAGGGGACAGGGTCGCGGCTACACCTTC. It is translated as CASRGQGRGYTF.

V is TRBV4-2 and J is TRBJ2-2, with 11 nucleotides matching TRBD1. Trimming removed 4 bases from V and 7 bases from J; junction bases left unmatched: 11. Germline V gene data show CDR1 as LGHNA and CDR2 as YNFKEQ. CDR3 size: 17 residues. CDR3 in DNA: TGTGCCAGCAGCCTTGAGGACAGGGGGCCTTCGGGCGGGGAGCTGTTTTTT. Protein product: CASSLEDRGPSGGELFF.

J is TRBJ1-2 and V is TRBV30; D call uncertain. The CDR3 is made up of 13 amino acids. Germline loops: CDR1 GTSNPN, CDR2 SVGIG (reference sequence). The V end was cut by 4 bases, the J end by 8 bases, with 17 bases between. This CDR3 is CAWTPLGAAGYTF. In DNA, the CDR3 is TGTGCCTGGACCCCACTAGGAGCGGCGGGCTACACCTTC.